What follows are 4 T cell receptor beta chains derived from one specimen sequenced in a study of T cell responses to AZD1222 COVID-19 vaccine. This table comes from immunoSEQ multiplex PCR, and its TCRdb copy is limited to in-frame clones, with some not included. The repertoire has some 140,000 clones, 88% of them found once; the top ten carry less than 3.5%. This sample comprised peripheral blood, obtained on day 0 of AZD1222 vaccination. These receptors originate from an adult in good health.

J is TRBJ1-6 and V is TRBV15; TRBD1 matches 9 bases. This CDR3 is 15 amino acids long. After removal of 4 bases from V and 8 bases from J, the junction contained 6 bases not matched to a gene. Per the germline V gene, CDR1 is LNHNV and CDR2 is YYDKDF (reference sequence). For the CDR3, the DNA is TGTGCCACCAGCACCCCGAGACAGGGGGATTCACCCCTCCACTTT. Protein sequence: CATSTPRQGDSPLHF.

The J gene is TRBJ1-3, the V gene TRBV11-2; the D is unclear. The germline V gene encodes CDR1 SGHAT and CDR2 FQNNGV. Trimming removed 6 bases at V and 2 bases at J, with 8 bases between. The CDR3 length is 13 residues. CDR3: CASSAQTGNTIYF. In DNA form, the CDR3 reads TGTGCCAGCAGTGCACAAACTGGAAACACCATATATTTT.

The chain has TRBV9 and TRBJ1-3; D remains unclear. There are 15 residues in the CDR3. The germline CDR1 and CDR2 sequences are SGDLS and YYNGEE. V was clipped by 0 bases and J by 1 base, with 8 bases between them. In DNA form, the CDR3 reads TGTGCCAGCAGCGTAGAGGGAGCTTCTGGAAACACCATATATTTT. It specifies CASSVEGASGNTIYF.

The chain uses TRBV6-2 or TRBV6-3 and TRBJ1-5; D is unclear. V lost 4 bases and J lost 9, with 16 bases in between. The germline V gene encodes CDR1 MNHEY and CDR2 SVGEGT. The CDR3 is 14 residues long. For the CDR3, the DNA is TGTGCCAGCAGTTCCCAGTCCGTGGTTGGGCCCCAGCATTTT. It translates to CASSSQSVVGPQHF.